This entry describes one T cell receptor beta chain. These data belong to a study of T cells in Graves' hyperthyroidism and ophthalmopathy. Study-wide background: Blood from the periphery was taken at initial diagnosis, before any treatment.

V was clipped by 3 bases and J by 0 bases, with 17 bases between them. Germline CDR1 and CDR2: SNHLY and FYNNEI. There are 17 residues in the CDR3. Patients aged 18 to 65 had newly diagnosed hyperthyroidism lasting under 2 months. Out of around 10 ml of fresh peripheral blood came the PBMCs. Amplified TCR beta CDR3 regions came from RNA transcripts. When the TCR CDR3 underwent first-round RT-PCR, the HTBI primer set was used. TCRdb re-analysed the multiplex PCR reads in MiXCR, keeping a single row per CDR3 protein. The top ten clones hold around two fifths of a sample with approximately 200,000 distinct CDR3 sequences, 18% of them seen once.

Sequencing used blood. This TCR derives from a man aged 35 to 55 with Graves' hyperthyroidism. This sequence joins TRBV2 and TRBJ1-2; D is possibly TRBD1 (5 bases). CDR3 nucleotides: TGTGCCAGCAGTGAGGGACCGGAGTTGGGAACTAACTATGGCTACACCTTC. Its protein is CASSEGPELGTNYGYTF.